This T cell receptor (beta chain) was retrieved from a study of post-analysis software for immune sequencing data. For the study at large: In terms of disease course, relapsing-remitting, secondary progressive and progressive-relapsing multiple sclerosis were included. Study-wide results and limits: In patients, TRBV5-6, TRBV5-1 and TRBV20-1 belonged to five or six TRBV segments found more frequently than in controls. F measure clustering grouped samples strongly by preparation batch.

The CDR3 length is 15 residues. TCR beta cDNA libraries had unique molecular identifiers. cDNA molecules numbering some 500,000 came from around 1 to 10 million T cells. TCRdb re-called the PCR reads through MiXCR, storing one row per CDR3 protein. The profile shows around 500,000 distinct CDR3 sequences, 30% to 40% of them singletons. Ten or more counts support this clonotype. Its antigen is unidentified. The junction differs from germline at one of its ends, possibly a read error. The clonotype comes from a girl under 18 with multiple sclerosis. V usage is TRBV12-3 or TRBV12-4 and J usage is TRBJ2-1; 10 positions agree with TRBD2. Sequencing was carried out using blood. The CDR3 DNA reads TGCGCCAGCAGCTTGGGCAGCGGGGGGGCCAATGAGCAGTTCTTC. It yields the protein CASSLGSGGANEQFF.